This T cell receptor beta chain was recovered during a study of tumor and adjacent non-tumor tissue in lung cancer. The overall study: Patients comprised about a dozen adenocarcinoma, a couple of squamous cell carcinoma and 1 small cell lung cancer. Patients were aged roughly 31 to 76, approximately 11 men and a handful of women, stage I to III.

The V gene lost 3 bases and the J gene lost 7 bases, with 12 bases spanning the gap. Germline values: CDR1 SQVTM, CDR2 ANQGSEA. The CDR3 runs 12 residues. RNA was extracted from bulk tissue without any cell sorting. Distant lung tissue was collected more than 3 cm away from the tumor edge. Chemotherapy-naive patients with new lung cancer underwent thoracic surgery in China, August–November 2014. Three rounds of nested PCR, following a modified ARM-PCR protocol, produced the TCRbeta library. TCRdb used MiXCR to reprocess the multiplex PCR reads, holding one entry per CDR3 protein. This table holds about 110,000 distinct CDR3 sequences, under 65% found once.

Sequencing used distant non-tumor lung tissue. This chain links TRBV29-1 with TRBJ1-1, with D unclear. The TCR sequence derives from a man between 60 and 70 years old with non-small cell lung cancer. The DNA of the CDR3 is TGCAGCGTTGATGGTCGGCAAGGTGAAGCTTTCTTT. Its translation: CSVDGRQGEAFF.